A single sample is the source of the 5 T cell receptor beta chains below, sequenced in a study of blood T cell repertoires in COVID-19. Generated by immunoSEQ multiplex PCR, the TCRdb table keeps only in-frame clones and is missing some. The sample has around 370,000 clones, around 91% seen once. The sample was peripheral blood. The receptors here all came from a man in his late teens or twenties with active or convalescent COVID-19.

V gene TRBV10-3 combines with J gene TRBJ2-7; possibly TRBD1 for D (5 bases). Germline V gives CDR1 ENHRY, CDR2 SYGVKD. The CDR3 has 14 residues. V was shortened by 3 bases and J by 3 bases, with 12 bases between the two germline ends. The CDR3 region has the DNA TGTGCCATCAGTGACCTGACAGCAGACTACGAGCAGTACTTC. Translated, it gives CAISDLTADYEQYF.

This chain links TRBV27 with TRBJ2-7, with D unclear. Germline V CDR1 and CDR2: MNHEY, SMNVEV (reference sequence). The CDR3 spans 12 residues. Between the trimmed V and J ends, which lost 8 bases and 3 bases, there was a span of 11 bases. The CDR3 loop reads CASERQGYEQYF. CDR3 DNA sequence: TGTGCCAGCGAAAGACAAGGCTACGAGCAGTACTTC.

This clone was seen a handful of times. The chain is built from TRBV9 and TRBJ1-4; unclear D gene. Germline-derived CDR1 and CDR2 are SGDLS and YYNGEE. Between the trimmed V and J ends, which lost 0 bases and 0 bases, there was a span of 15 bases. This CDR3 comprises 18 residues. The CDR3 here is CASSVDPTHLATNEKLFF. The CDR3 nucleotides are TGTGCCAGCAGCGTAGATCCCACTCACCTAGCAACTAATGAAAAACTGTTTTTT.

The gene calls are TRBV6-6 and TRBJ1-5; D is ambiguous. The germline gives CDR1 MNHNY, CDR2 SVGAGI (reference sequence). The CDR3 totals 13 residues. Trimming shortened V by 7 bases and J by 7 bases, and 14 bases separated the two germline ends. The CDR3 region is CASTLREYQPQHF. In DNA, the CDR3 is TGTGCCAGCACACTCCGGGAATACCAGCCCCAGCATTTT.

The chain uses TRBV18 and TRBJ1-2, with 9 bases identical to TRBD1. CDR1 is KGHSH and CDR2 is LQKENI in the germline V gene. Germline trimming cut 2 bases from V and 7 bases from J; bases unmatched to any gene: 5. This CDR3 region has 14 residues. The CDR3 here is CASSPGDRELGYTF. The CDR3 bases are TGTGCCAGCTCACCAGGGGACAGGGAACTTGGCTACACCTTC.